This TCR beta chain was identified in a study of blood T cell repertoires in COVID-19. Across the whole study: The study drew acute and convalescent COVID-19 samples from the United States, Italy and Spain. Sample material is recorded as cDNA or gDNA derived from T cells, B-cell-depleted T cells, or PBMCs.

This clone was counted only a few times. Original processing notes: Quantification of nucleated cells was approximated via reference gene primer amplification. TCRdb's table, derived via immunoSEQ multiplex PCR, lists solely in-frame clones and lacks some. V and J calls and clone size are those listed in that table; D and trimming were worked out from the DNA. The sample holds fewer than 500,000 clones; about nine tenths are singletons and the top ten take almost 1.5%. The sample comprised peripheral blood. This clonotype was sampled from a woman under 40 with active or convalescent COVID-19.

The DNA of the CDR3 is TGTGCCAGTAGTATCCTGGGAGGAGGGGCGACCGGCTACACCTTC. The encoded protein is CASSILGGGATGYTF. The chain uses TRBV19 and TRBJ1-2; TRBD1 is a possible D gene (5 bases). The germline V gene encodes CDR1 LNHDA and CDR2 SQIVND (reference sequence). The V gene lost 3 bases and the J gene lost 8 bases, with 19 bases spanning the gap. The CDR3 is 15 amino acids.